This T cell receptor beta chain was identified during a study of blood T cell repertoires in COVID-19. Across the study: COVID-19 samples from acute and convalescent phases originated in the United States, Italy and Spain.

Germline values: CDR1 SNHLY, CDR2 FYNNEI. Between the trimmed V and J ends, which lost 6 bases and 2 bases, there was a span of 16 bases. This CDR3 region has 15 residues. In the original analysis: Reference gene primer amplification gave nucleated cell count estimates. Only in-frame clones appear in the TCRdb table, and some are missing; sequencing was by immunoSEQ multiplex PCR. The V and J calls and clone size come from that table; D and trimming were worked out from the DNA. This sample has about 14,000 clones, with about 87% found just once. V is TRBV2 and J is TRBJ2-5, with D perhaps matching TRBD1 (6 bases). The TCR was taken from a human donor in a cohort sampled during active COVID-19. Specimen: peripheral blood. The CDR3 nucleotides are TGTGCCAGCAGGACCCTCCAGGGGTGGCAAGAGACCCAGTACTTC. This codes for CASRTLQGWQETQYF.